This passage covers 27 T cell receptor beta chains from one sample sequenced in a study of blood T cells in healthy people across ages. Next came a second PCR, run for about 7 to 12 cycles, which used a sample-barcoded 5' primer along with a J-beta primer mix. One entry per CDR3 protein results from TCRdb running MiXCR on the 5' RACE reads. The sample has about 1.5 million distinct CDR3 sequences; 35% to 45% are singletons. Sequenced input: blood. These receptors originate from a woman between 18 and 30 years old in good health.

J is TRBJ2-1 and V is TRBV5-5; 9 nucleotides agree with TRBD1. The CDR3 spans 16 residues. From germline, CDR1 is SGHKS and CDR2 YYEKEE (reference sequence). V lost 2 bases to trimming and J lost 5 bases; unmatched junction nucleotides: 8. The CDR3 sequence is CASSLNDRGNDNEQFF. As DNA, the CDR3 is TGTGCCAGCAGCTTAAATGACAGGGGGAACGACAATGAGCAGTTCTTC.

The chain joins TRBV28 to TRBJ2-3, with D uncertain. Germline values: CDR1 MDHEN, CDR2 SYDVKM. The CDR3 contains 16 residues. V lost 5 bases and J 0 bases, leaving 15 bases between the germline ends. CDR3 nucleotides: TGTGCCAGCAGTAGCCTTCAGGAATCTAGCACAGATACGCAGTATTTT. Its translation: CASSSLQESSTDTQYF.

This clonotype has just a few counts. The chain couples TRBV20-1 to TRBJ2-1, with a weak D call TRBD2 (6 bases). The length of the CDR3 is 13 residues. Germline CDR1 reads DFQATT; CDR2 reads SNEGSKA (reference sequence). V was cut by 2 bases and J by 8 bases, with 13 bases left in between. The CDR3 region is CSARMDYLYEQFF. DNA for the CDR3: TGCAGTGCTAGAATGGACTATCTCTATGAGCAGTTCTTC.

The table lists this clonotype with a few counts. This rearrangement joins TRBV12-3 or TRBV12-4 to TRBJ2-7; no definite D call. Trimming removed 5 bases from V and 7 bases from J, with 15 bases in between. This CDR3 is 13 amino acids long. The CDR3, as DNA: TGTGCCAGCAGTCCACGTATTGTCAATGAGCAGTACTTC. Its translation is CASSPRIVNEQYF.

The genes are TRBV9 and TRBJ2-1; D possibly matches TRBD1 or TRBD2 (6 bases each). The end of the DNA aligns better with TRBJ2-7, so the J call may be wrong. Per germline, CDR1 SGDLS and CDR2 YYNGEE. This CDR3 is built from 15 residues. For the CDR3, the DNA is TGTGCCAGCAGCGTAGGGGTGGGGGGCTACAATGAGCAGTACTTC. Translated, it gives CASSVGVGGYNEQYF.

In nucleotides, the CDR3 is TGCAGTGCTAGAGATCGTGGGGAAACCTACGAGCAGTACTTC. Amino acids: CSARDRGETYEQYF. The rearrangement joins TRBV20-1 to TRBJ2-5; unclear D gene. The J call may not be correct, given that the DNA end is closer to TRBJ2-7. The length of the CDR3 is 14 residues. Germline V gives CDR1 DFQATT, CDR2 SNEGSKA (reference sequence).

This clonotype was found many times. The chain uses TRBV27 and TRBJ1-5; 12 positions agree with TRBD1. The CDR3 sequence is 15 residues long. The junction had 1 base not matched to a gene; V was cut back by 2 bases and J by 5 bases. In germline, CDR1 is MNHEY, CDR2 SMNVEV (reference sequence). In nucleotides, the CDR3 is TGTGCCAGCAGTTTAGGGACAGGGGGCGATCAGCCCCAGCATTTT. The encoded protein is CASSLGTGGDQPQHF.

This clonotype was observed a few times. The chain joins TRBV12-3 or TRBV12-4 to TRBJ1-2; D unresolved. CDR3 length: 13 amino acids. V lost 6 bases and J lost 5, with 13 bases in between. Here the CDR3 reads CASRGWVGYGYTF. As DNA, the CDR3 is TGTGCCAGCAGGGGGTGGGTAGGATATGGCTACACCTTC.

Worth noting for this clonotype: One junction end does not reproduce the germline sequence, and a read error may be involved. The V call is TRBV9, the J call TRBJ2-1; D call uncertain. Looked up from germline, CDR1 is SGDLS and CDR2 is YYNGEE. The CDR3 covers 15 residues. The CDR3, as DNA: TGTGCCAGCAGCGTAGCAGCGCCAAGCTACAATAAGCAGTTCTTC. Its translation: CASSVAAPSYNKQFF.

CDR3 protein: CASRLTSGGETQYF. The CDR3 nucleotides read TGTGCCAGCAGACTGACTAGCGGGGGGGAGACCCAGTACTTC. V usage is TRBV6-6 and J usage is TRBJ2-5; the match to TRBD2 covers 13 bases. Losses at the gene ends were 6 bases for V and 5 bases for J; bases not matched to a gene: 3. The germline V gene encodes CDR1 MNHNY and CDR2 SVGAGI (reference sequence). There are 14 residues in the CDR3.

V usage is TRBV6-2 or TRBV6-3 and J usage is TRBJ2-1, with 14 bases lining up with TRBD2. Germline V lookup: CDR1 MNHEY, CDR2 SVGEGT. There are 17 residues in the CDR3. J gave up 5 bases and V 4 bases, and 7 bases lay outside the gene matches. CDR3 sequence (DNA): TGTGCCAGCAGTTTCCCTCCGGGACTAGCGGGGGACAATGAGCAGTTCTTC. It specifies CASSFPPGLAGDNEQFF.

This clonotype was detected only a few times. This chain connects TRBV10-3 to TRBJ1-2; D not resolved. The germline CDR1 and CDR2 sequences are ENHRY and SYGVKD. The V gene lost 0 bases and the J gene lost 5 bases, with 10 bases spanning the gap. The CDR3 contains 14 residues. The CDR3 region is CAISESKTTYGYTF. Written as DNA, the CDR3 is TGTGCCATCAGTGAGTCCAAGACGACATATGGCTACACCTTC.

The gene calls are TRBV4-2 and TRBJ1-1, with D tentatively TRBD1 (5 bases). Trimming took 0 bases from V and 2 from J, leaving 16 bases between them. The V gene's germline CDR1 is LGHNA and CDR2 YNFKEQ. The CDR3 is 17 residues long. The CDR3 nucleotides are TGTGCCAGCAGCCAAGATATTGGAAGGGGAGTAAACACTGAAGCTTTCTTT. It is translated as CASSQDIGRGVNTEAFF.

Only a few counts were recorded for this clonotype. V is TRBV6-6 and J is TRBJ1-4; D unresolved. Germline-derived CDR1 and CDR2 are MNHNY and SVGAGI (reference sequence). This CDR3 is 14 amino acids long. V was clipped by 6 bases and J by 0 bases, with 8 bases between them. The CDR3 DNA reads TGTGCCAGCAGGTGGGATGCAACTAATGAAAAACTGTTTTTT. Its translation is CASRWDATNEKLFF.

Only a few counts were recorded for this clonotype. The V and J genes are TRBV2 and TRBJ2-1; D not resolved. V gave up 3 bases and J gave up 9 bases, with 6 bases separating them. The CDR3 length is 11 residues. Looked up from germline, CDR1 is SNHLY and CDR2 is FYNNEI. For the CDR3, the DNA is TGTGCCAGCAGTGAGTTGGGTGAGCAGTTCTTC. Translated, it gives CASSELGEQFF.

The J gene is TRBJ1-2, the V gene TRBV28; no definite D call. V lost 2 bases and J 8 bases, leaving 15 bases between the germline ends. CDR1 is MDHEN and CDR2 is SYDVKM in the germline V gene. CDR3 length: 14 residues. The CDR3 coding sequence is TGTGCCAGCAGTTTAATTGGACCAGTCAACGGCTACACCTTC. Protein sequence: CASSLIGPVNGYTF.

This clonotype turned up a few times. The chain recombines TRBV27 with TRBJ1-2, with TRBD1 matching over 7 bases. The CDR3 extends over 14 amino acids. Germline CDR1 is MNHEY and CDR2 is SMNVEV (reference sequence). V lost 4 bases and J lost 4; bases outside the gene matches: 6. This CDR3 is CASSSQRQGYGYTF. The CDR3 nucleotides are TGTGCCAGCAGTTCACAAAGACAGGGCTATGGCTACACCTTC.

The V gene is TRBV10-3, the J gene TRBJ2-1, with TRBD1 matching 7 bases. The CDR3 sequence is 16 residues long. V trimming: 4 bases; J trimming: 4 bases; junction bases outside the gene matches: 10. Looked up from germline, CDR1 is ENHRY and CDR2 is SYGVKD. The CDR3 bases are TGTGCCATCAGTGCAAAAGACAGGGTAGGGTACAATGAGCAGTTCTTC. Its translation: CAISAKDRVGYNEQFF.

As DNA, the CDR3 is TGCAGCGTTGAATTTTTTGGTACACAAGCGGGGAAGACCTACAATGAGCAGTACTTC. Translated: CSVEFFGTQAGKTYNEQYF. This chain uses TRBV29-1 with TRBJ2-1, with 7 nucleotides matching TRBD2. With the DNA end fitting TRBJ2-7 better, the J assignment may be wrong. The CDR3 loop spans 19 amino acids. Germline-derived CDR1 and CDR2 are SQVTM and ANQGSEA.

The table lists this clonotype with a few counts. The chain joins TRBV29-1 to TRBJ2-7, with a tentative D call TRBD1 (6 bases). Germline V CDR1 and CDR2: SQVTM, ANQGSEA. The CDR3 runs 13 residues. V shed 2 bases and J shed 3 bases, with 11 bases lying between them. The CDR3 nucleotides are TGCAGCGTTGAACGATTAGGGGGCTACGAGCAGTACTTC. Translated: CSVERLGGYEQYF.

This clonotype was seen a single time. The chain is built from TRBV5-1 and TRBJ1-5; unclear D gene. Trimming pared 7 bases from V and 9 bases from J, leaving 14 bases between. The germline V gene has CDR1 SGHRS and CDR2 YFSETQ. The CDR3 is 12 residues long. DNA of the CDR3: TGCGCCAGCCCGGCAGCCCCGTGGCCCCAGCATTTT. Its translation is CASPAAPWPQHF.

The CDR3 DNA reads as TGTGCCAGCGGGTGGAACAGAAACTGCGAGCAGTACTTC. Translation gives CASGWNRNCEQYF. The rearrangement links TRBV2 to TRBJ2-7; D unresolved. Germline V gives CDR1 SNHLY, CDR2 FYNNEI. The V gene lost 8 bases and the J gene lost 6 bases, with 17 bases spanning the gap. CDR3 length equals 13 residues.

V is TRBV7-2 and J is TRBJ1-2; tentatively, D is TRBD1 (6 bases). This CDR3 is 14 amino acids long. Germline V gives CDR1 SGHTA, CDR2 FQGNSA. The V gene lost 5 bases and the J gene lost 4 bases, with 14 bases spanning the gap. This CDR3 is CASSQGHPGYGYTF. CDR3 nucleotide sequence: TGTGCCAGCAGCCAGGGGCACCCAGGCTATGGCTACACCTTC. Together with reference TRBV7-2 and TRBJ1-2, the CDR3 gives the full variable domain: GAGVSQSPSNKVTEKGKDVELRCDPISGHTALYWYRQSLGQGLEFLIYFQGNSAPDKSGLPSDRFSAERTGGSVSTLTIQRTQQEDSAVYLCASSQGHPGYGYTFGSGTRLTVV.

This clonotype was seen many times. The genes are TRBV20-1 and TRBJ2-3; 11 bases are a match to TRBD1. The V segment lost 6 bases and the J segment 4 bases; nucleotides outside the gene matches: 3. Germline loops: CDR1 DFQATT, CDR2 SNEGSKA (reference sequence). The CDR3 has 13 amino acids. This CDR3 reads CSAGTGGADTQYF. CDR3 coding DNA: TGCAGTGCCGGGACAGGGGGGGCAGATACGCAGTATTTT.

This clonotype occurred a few times. The V gene is TRBV10-3, the J gene TRBJ2-4; no clear D gene. Judging by the DNA end, TRBJ2-5 fits better; the J call may be wrong. The CDR3 loop spans 16 amino acids. CDR1 is ENHRY, CDR2 SYGVKD, per germline. The CDR3 bases are TGTGCCATCAGTGAGTCAAGGACCTTGATATGGGAGACCCAGTACTTC. It specifies CAISESRTLIWETQYF.

The V and J genes are TRBV9 and TRBJ2-3; the D is unclear. Germline V gene sequence: CDR1 SGDLS, CDR2 YYNGEE. This CDR3 contains 15 residues. Trimming left V 0 bases short and J 5 bases short, with 13 bases between. The CDR3 spells CASSVGQRPEDTQYF. The CDR3 coding sequence is TGTGCCAGCAGCGTAGGGCAGCGCCCTGAAGATACGCAGTATTTT.

The chain is built from TRBV15 and TRBJ2-4; D gene unclear. The CDR3 length is 13 residues. Per germline, CDR1 LNHNV and CDR2 YYDKDF (reference sequence). The ends were cut back, 1 base at V and 7 bases at J, with 8 bases in the middle. The CDR3 protein is CATSRVKANIQYF. DNA for the CDR3: TGTGCCACCAGCAGAGTAAAGGCCAACATTCAGTACTTC.